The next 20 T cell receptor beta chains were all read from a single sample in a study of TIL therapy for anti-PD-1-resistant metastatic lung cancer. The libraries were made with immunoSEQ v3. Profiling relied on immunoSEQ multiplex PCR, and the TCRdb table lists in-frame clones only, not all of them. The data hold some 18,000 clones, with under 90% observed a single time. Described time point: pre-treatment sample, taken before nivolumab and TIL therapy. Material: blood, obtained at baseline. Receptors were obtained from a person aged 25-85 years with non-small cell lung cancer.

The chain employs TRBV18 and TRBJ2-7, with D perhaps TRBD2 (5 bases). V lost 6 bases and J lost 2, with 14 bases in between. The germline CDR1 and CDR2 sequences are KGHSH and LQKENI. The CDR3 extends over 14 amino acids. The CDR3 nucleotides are TGTGCCAGCTCCCCCCGAGGGATTCCCTACGAGCAGTACTTC. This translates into CASSPRGIPYEQYF. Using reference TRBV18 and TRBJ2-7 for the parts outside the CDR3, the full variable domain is NAGVMQNPRHLVRRRGQEARLRCSPMKGHSHVYWYRQLPEEGLKFMVYLQKENIIDESGMPKERFSAEFPKEGPSILRIQQVVRGDSAAYFCASSPRGIPYEQYFGPGTRLTVT.

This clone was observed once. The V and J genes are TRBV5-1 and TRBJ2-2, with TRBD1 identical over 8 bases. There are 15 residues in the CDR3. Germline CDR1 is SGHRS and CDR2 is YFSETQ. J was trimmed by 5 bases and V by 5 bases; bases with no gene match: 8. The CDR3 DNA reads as TGCGCCAGCAGTATTCAGGGGGCTACAACCGGGGAGCTGTTTTTT. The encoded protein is CASSIQGATTGELFF.

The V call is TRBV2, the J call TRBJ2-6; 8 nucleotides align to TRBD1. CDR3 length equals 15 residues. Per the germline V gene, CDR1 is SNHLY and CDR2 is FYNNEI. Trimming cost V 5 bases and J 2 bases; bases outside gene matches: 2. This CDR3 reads CASSMDRAGANVLTF. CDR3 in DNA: TGTGCCAGCAGTATGGACAGGGCTGGGGCCAACGTCCTGACTTTC. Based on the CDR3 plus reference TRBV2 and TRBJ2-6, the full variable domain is EPEVTQTPSHQVTQMGQEVILRCVPISNHLYFYWYRQILGQKVEFLVSFYNNEISEKSEIFDDQFSVERPDGSNFTLKIRSTKLEDSAMYFCASSMDRAGANVLTFGAGSRLTVL.

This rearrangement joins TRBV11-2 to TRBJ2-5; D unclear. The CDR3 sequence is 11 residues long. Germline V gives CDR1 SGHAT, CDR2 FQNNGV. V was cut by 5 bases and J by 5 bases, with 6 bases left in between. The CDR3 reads CASSQGETQYF. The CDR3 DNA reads TGTGCCAGCAGCCAAGGGGAGACCCAGTACTTC.

In nucleotides, the CDR3 is TGTGCCAGCAGTTTCCTGGACGCGACAGATACGCAGTATTTT. Translated, it gives CASSFLDATDTQYF. The genes are TRBV27 and TRBJ2-3; D call uncertain. CDR3 size: 14 residues. CDR1 and CDR2 from the germline V gene are MNHEY and SMNVEV (reference sequence). Trimming removed 3 bases from V and 3 bases from J, with 10 bases in between.

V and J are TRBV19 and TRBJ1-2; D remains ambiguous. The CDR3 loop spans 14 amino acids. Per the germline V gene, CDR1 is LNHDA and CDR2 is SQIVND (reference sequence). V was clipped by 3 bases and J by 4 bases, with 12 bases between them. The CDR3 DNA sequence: TGTGCCAGTAGTATCGGTCCGCTGGGCTATGGCTACACCTTC. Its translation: CASSIGPLGYGYTF.

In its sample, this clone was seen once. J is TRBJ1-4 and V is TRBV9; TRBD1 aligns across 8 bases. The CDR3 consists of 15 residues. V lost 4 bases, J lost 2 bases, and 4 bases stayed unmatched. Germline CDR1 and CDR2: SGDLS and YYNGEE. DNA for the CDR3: TGTGCCAGCAGCTCTCGGACAGGGACTAATGAAAAACTGTTTTTT. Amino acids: CASSSRTGTNEKLFF.

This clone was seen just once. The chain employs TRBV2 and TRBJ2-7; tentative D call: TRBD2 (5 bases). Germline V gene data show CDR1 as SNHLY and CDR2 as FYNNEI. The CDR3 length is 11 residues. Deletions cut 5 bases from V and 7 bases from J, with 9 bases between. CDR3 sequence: CASSLLGEQYF. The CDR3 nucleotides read TGTGCCAGCAGTCTACTAGGTGAGCAGTACTTC.

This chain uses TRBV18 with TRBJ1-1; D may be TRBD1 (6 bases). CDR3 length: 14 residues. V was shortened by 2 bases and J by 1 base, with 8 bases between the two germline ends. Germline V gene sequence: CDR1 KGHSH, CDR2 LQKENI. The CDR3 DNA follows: TGTGCCAGCTCACCAGAACAGGGGAACACTGAAGCTTTCTTT. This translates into CASSPEQGNTEAFF.

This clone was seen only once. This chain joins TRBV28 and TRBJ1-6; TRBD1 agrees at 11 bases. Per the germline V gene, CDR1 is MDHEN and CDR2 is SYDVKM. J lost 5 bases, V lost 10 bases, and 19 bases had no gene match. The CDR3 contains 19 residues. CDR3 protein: CATDLRDRGTGGDNSPLHF. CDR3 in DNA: TGTGCCACCGACCTCCGGGACAGGGGGACAGGGGGGGATAATTCACCCCTCCACTTT.

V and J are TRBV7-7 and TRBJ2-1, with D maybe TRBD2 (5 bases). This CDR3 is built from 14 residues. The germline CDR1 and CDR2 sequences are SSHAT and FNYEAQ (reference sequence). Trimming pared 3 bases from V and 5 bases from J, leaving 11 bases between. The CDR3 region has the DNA TGTGCCAGCAGCTTGACGGGGAACCACAATGAGCAGTTCTTC. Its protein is CASSLTGNHNEQFF.

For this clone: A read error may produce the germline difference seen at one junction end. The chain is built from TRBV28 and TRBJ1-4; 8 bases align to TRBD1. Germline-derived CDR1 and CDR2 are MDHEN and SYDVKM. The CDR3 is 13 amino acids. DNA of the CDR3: TGTGCCAGCAGGTTATCGGACAGGGAGAAACTGTTTTTT. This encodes CASRLSDREKLFF.

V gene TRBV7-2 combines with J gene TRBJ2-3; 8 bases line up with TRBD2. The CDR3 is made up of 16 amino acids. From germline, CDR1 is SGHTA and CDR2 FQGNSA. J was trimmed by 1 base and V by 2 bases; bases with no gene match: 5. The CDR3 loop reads CASSLLRGGGTDTQYF. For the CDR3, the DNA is TGTGCCAGCAGCTTATTACGGGGGGGCGGCACAGATACGCAGTATTTT.

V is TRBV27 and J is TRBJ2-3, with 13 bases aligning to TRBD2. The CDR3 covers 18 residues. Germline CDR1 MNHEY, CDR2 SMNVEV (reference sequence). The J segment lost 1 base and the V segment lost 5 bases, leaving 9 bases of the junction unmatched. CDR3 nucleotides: TGTGCCAGCAGTCTGACCCCCGGACTAGCGGGGGGCACAGATACGCAGTATTTT. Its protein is CASSLTPGLAGGTDTQYF.

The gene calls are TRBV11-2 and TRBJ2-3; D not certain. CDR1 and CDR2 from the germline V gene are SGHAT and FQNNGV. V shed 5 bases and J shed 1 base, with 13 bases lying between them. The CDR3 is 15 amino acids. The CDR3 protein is CASSLRVSGTDTQYF. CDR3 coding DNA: TGTGCCAGCAGCCTAAGGGTGAGCGGCACAGATACGCAGTATTTT. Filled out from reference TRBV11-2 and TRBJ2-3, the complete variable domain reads EAGVAQSPRYKIIEKRQSVAFWCNPISGHATLYWYQQILGQGPKLLIQFQNNGVVDDSQLPKDRFSAERLKGVDSTLKIQPAKLEDSAVYLCASSLRVSGTDTQYFGPGTRLTVL.

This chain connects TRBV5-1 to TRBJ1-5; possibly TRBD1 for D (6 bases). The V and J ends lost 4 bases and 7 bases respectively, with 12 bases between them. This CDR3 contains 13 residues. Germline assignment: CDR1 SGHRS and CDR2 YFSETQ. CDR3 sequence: CASSPLGGQPQHF. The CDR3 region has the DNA TGCGCCAGCAGCCCATTGGGGGGCCAGCCCCAGCATTTT.

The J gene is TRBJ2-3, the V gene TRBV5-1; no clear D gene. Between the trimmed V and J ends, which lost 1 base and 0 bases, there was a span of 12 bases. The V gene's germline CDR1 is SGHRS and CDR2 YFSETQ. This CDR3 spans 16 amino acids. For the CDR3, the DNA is TGCGCCAGCAGCTTGCGCCCACAAACAAGCACAGATACGCAGTATTTT. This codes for CASSLRPQTSTDTQYF.

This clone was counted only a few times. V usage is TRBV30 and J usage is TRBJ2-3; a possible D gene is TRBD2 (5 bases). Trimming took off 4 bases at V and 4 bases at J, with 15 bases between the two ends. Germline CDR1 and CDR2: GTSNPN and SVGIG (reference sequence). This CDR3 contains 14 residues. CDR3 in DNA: TGTGCCTGGATGCGAGGAACGGAGGCAGATACGCAGTATTTT. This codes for CAWMRGTEADTQYF. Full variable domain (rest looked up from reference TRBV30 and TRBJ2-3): SQTIHQWPATLVQPVGSPLSLECTVEGTSNPNLYWYRQAAGRGLQLLFYSVGIGQISSEVPQNLSASRPQDRQFILSSKKLLLSDSGFYLCAWMRGTEADTQYFGPGTRLTVL.

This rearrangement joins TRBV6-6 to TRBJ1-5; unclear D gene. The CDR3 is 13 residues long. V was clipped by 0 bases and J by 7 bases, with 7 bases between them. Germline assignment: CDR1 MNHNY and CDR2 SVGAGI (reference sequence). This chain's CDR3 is CASSYSREQPQHF. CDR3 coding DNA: TGTGCCAGCAGTTACTCGAGGGAGCAGCCCCAGCATTTT.

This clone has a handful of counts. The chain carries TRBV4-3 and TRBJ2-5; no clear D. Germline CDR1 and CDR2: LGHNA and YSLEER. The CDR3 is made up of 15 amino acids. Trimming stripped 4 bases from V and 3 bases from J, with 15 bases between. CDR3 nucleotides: TGCGCCAGCAGCCTTAAGCCTGGGTCAGAAGAGACCCAGTACTTC. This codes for CASSLKPGSEETQYF.